This passage covers 5 T cell receptor beta chains from one sample sequenced in a study of T cell repertoires in aging, cancer and after chemotherapy. TCR beta rearrangements were amplified from peripheral blood genomic DNA. A mixed TRB-A/B primer pool amplified rearranged TRB by multiplex touch-down PCR. TCRdb reprocessed the multiplex PCR reads with MiXCR, giving one entry per CDR3 protein. This table holds about 3,000 distinct CDR3 sequences, around 26% found once. What was sequenced was blood. These receptors were collected from a human donor with a solid tumor.

Sample share makes this clonotype medium-sized. The gene calls are TRBV5-5 and TRBJ1-4, with D unclear. Germline values: CDR1 SGHKS, CDR2 YYEKEE (reference sequence). Between the trimmed V and J ends, which lost 2 bases and 0 bases, there was a span of 5 bases. This CDR3 contains 14 residues. The chain's CDR3 is CASSLPATNEKLFF. The DNA of the CDR3 is TGTGCCAGCAGCTTACCCGCAACTAATGAAAAACTGTTTTTT.

By share of the sample, this clonotype is medium-sized (0.01 to 0.1%). The chain has TRBV5-4 and TRBJ1-3; 7 bases are shared with TRBD1. CDR3 size: 14 residues. Trimming at V came to 2 bases and at J to 2 bases, leaving 1 base not matched to a gene. The germline V gene encodes CDR1 SGHNT and CDR2 YYREEE (reference sequence). The CDR3, as DNA: TGTGCCAGCAGCTTCGGGACAGCTGGAAACACCATATATTTT. Amino acid sequence: CASSFGTAGNTIYF. Together with reference TRBV5-4 and TRBJ1-3, the CDR3 gives the full variable domain: ETGVTQSPTHLIKTRGQQVTLRCSSQSGHNTVSWYQQALGQGPQFIFQYYREEENGRGNFPPRFSGLQFPNYSSELNVNALELDDSALYLCASSFGTAGNTIYFGEGSWLTVV.

By share, this clonotype ranks as medium-sized. The genes are TRBV27 and TRBJ2-3; D is tentatively TRBD1 or TRBD2 (5 bases each). CDR3 size: 19 residues. V lost 3 bases and J 4 bases, leaving 26 bases between the germline ends. Germline V gene lookup returns CDR1 MNHEY and CDR2 SMNVEV (reference sequence). CDR3 sequence (DNA): TGTGCCAGCAGTTTCCTCAGATGGGGGAGTGATACACTAGCAGATACGCAGTATTTT. It yields the protein CASSFLRWGSDTLADTQYF.

V gene TRBV20-1 combines with J gene TRBJ2-1; the D is unclear. Germline CDR1 is DFQATT and CDR2 is SNEGSKA (reference sequence). The V gene lost 0 bases and the J gene lost 5 bases, with 11 bases spanning the gap. The length of the CDR3 is 14 residues. The CDR3 region is CSARDLRDHNEQFF. The CDR3 nucleotides are TGCAGTGCTAGAGATCTCCGTGATCACAATGAGCAGTTCTTC.

The J gene is TRBJ1-2, the V gene TRBV19, with 7 bases fitting TRBD1. The CDR3 covers 15 residues. Trimming took 5 bases from V and 5 from J; bases not matched to a gene: 11. The germline CDR1 and CDR2 sequences are LNHDA and SQIVND (reference sequence). CDR3 sequence: CASSLGTANVYGYTF. CDR3 nucleotide sequence: TGTGCCAGTAGTCTAGGGACAGCAAATGTGTATGGCTACACCTTC.